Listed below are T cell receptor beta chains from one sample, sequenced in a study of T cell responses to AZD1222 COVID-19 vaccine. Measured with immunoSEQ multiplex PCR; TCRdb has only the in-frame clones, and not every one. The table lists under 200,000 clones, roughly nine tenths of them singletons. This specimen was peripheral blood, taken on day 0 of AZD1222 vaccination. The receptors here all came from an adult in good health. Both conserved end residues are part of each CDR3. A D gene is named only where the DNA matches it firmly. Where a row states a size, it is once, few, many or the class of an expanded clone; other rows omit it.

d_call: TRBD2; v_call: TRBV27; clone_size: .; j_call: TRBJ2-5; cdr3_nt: TGTGCCAGCAGACCTAGCGGGACCGTCGGGGAGACCCAGTACTTC; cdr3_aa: CASRPSGTVGETQYF
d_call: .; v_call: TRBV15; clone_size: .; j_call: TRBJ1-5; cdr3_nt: TGTGCCACCAGCCTGGGCCTAAGCAATCAGCCCCAGCATTTT; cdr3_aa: CATSLGLSNQPQHF
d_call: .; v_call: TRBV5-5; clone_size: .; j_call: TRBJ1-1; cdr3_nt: TGTGCCAGCAGCTTGTATCCCAATGGGTACACTGAAGCTTTCTTT; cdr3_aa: CASSLYPNGYTEAFF
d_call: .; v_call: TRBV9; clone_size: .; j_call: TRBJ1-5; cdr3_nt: TGTGCCAGCAGCGGAACAGGAGGGAATCAGCCCCAGCATTTT; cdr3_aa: CASSGTGGNQPQHF
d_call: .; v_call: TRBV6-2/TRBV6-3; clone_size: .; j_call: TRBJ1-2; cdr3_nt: TGTGCCAGCAGTTACTCGGCCACACACTATGGCTACACCTTC; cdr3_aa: CASSYSATHYGYTF
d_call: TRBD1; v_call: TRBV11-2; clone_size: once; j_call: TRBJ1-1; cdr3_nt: TGTGCCAGCAGCTCGACAGGGAGTGGGACTGAAGCTTTCTTT; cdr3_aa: CASSSTGSGTEAFF
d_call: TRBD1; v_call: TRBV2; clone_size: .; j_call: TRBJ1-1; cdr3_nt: TGTGCCAGCAGGTTTACAGGGGAATCGTACACTGAAGCTTTCTTT; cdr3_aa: CASRFTGESYTEAFF
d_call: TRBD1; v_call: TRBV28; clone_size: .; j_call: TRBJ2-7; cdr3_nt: TGTGCCAGCAGTCCCGGCGACAGGGCGGCCTACGAGCAGTACTTC; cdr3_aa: CASSPGDRAAYEQYF
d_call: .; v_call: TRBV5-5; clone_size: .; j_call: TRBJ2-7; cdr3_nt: TGTGCCAGCCACTACAGTTGGGGGGATTTCTACGAGCAGTACTTC; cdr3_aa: CASHYSWGDFYEQYF
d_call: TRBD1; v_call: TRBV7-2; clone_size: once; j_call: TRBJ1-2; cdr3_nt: TGTGCCAGCAGCTTCGGGACAGTTTATGGCTACACCTTC; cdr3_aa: CASSFGTVYGYTF
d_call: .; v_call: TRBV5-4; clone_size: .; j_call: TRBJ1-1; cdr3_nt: TGTGCCAGCAGCTTTGAGGGAGGTTTCGGAGTGAACACTGAAGCTTTCTTT; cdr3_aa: CASSFEGGFGVNTEAFF
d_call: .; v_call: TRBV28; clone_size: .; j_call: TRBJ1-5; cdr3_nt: TGTGCCAGCAGTTTAAATCAGCCCCAGCATTTT; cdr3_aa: CASSLNQPQHF
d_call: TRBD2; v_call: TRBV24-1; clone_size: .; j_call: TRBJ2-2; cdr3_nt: TGTGCCACCAGTGATGGAAGGACTAGCGGGATGGGCGTTAACACCGGGGAGCTGTTTTTT; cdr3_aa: CATSDGRTSGMGVNTGELFF
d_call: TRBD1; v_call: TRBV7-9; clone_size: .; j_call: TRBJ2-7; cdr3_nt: TGTGCCAGCAGCTTATACCCCGGGACAGGGCACCACGAGCAGTACTTC; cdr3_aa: CASSLYPGTGHHEQYF
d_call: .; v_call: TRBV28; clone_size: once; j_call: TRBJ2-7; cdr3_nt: TGTGCCAGCCGCTCCACAGGCGAGCAGTACTTC; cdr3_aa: CASRSTGEQYF
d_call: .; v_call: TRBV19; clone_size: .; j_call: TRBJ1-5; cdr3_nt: TGTGCCAGTAGTATTCTGGATCAGCCCCAGCATTTT; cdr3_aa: CASSILDQPQHF
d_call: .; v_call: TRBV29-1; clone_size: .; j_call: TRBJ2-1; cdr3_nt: TGCAGCGTTGAAGGAGGTGTTACCTCCTACAATGAGCAGTTCTTC; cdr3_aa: CSVEGGVTSYNEQFF
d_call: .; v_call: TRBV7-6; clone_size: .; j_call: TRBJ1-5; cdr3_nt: TGTGCCAGCAGCTTATCTGCTGACTCGGGGAGCAATCAGCCCCAGCATTTT; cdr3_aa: CASSLSADSGSNQPQHF
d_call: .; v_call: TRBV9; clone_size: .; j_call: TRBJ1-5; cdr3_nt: TGTGCCAGCAGCGTAGCCGGGCAGCCCAATCAGCCCCAGCATTTT; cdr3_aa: CASSVAGQPNQPQHF
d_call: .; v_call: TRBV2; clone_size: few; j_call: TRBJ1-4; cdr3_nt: TGTGCCAGCAGCCCGATACAGGGTACAATACTCCGAAAACTGTTTTTT; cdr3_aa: CASSPIQGTILRKLFF
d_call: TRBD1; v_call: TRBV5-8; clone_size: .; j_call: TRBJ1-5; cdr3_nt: TGTGCCAGCAGCAGCGAGTTCGGGACAGGGGGCAGTCAGCCCCAGCATTTT; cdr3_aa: CASSSEFGTGGSQPQHF
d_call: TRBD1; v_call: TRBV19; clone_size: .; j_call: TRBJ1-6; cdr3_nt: TGTGCCAGTACTGCGGACAGGGGGCAATATTCACCCCTCCACTTT; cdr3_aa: CASTADRGQYSPLHF
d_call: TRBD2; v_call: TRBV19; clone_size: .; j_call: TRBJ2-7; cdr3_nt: TGTGCCAGTTCGGGCGGGGGGGCCTTGACTTACGAGCAGTACTTC; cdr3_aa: CASSGGGALTYEQYF
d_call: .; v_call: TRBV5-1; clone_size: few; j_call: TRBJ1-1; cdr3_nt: TGCGCCAGCAGCTTGGCAGGGGCCACTGAAGCTTTCTTT; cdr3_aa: CASSLAGATEAFF
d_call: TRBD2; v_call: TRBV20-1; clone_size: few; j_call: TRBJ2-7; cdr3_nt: TGCAGTGCTAGTTATCGGACTAGCGGCTACGAGCAGTACTTC; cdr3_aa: CSASYRTSGYEQYF
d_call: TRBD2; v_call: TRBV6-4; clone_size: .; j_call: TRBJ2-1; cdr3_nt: TGTGCCAGCAGTGACTCGACTAGCGGGAGTGAGCAGTTCTTC; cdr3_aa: CASSDSTSGSEQFF
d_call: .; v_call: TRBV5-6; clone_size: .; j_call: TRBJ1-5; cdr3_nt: TGTGCCAGCAGCTTGGGGCAGGGAAGCAATCAGCCCCAGCATTTT; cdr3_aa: CASSLGQGSNQPQHF
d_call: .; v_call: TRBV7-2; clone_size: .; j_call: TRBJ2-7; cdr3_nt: TGTGCCAGCAGCTTAGATAAGGGAGGGGGGGTGACGACCTACGAGCAGTACTTC; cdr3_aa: CASSLDKGGGVTTYEQYF
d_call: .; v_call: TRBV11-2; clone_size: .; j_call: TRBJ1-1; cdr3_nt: TGTGCCAGCAGCCCAGGGAACACTGAAGCTTTCTTT; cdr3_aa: CASSPGNTEAFF
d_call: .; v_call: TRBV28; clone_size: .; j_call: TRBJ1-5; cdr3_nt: TGTGCCAGCAGTCGGACGGACCGCAATCAGCCCCAGCATTTT; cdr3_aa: CASSRTDRNQPQHF
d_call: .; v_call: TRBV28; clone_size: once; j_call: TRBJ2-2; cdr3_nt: TGTGCCAGCAGTCTAGAGTGGCCCCCTCTTTCCAGCGGGGAGCTGTTTTTT; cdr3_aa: CASSLEWPPLSSGELFF
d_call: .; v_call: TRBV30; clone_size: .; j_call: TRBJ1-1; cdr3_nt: TGTGCCTGGAGTGTACTCATCGGTGGCACTGAAGCTTTCTTT; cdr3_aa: CAWSVLIGGTEAFF
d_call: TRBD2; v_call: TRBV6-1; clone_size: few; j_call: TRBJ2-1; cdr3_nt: TGTGCCAGCAGCGAAATAGCGGGGGATTCGCTCCCGGGGAATGAGCAGTTCTTC; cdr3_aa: CASSEIAGDSLPGNEQFF
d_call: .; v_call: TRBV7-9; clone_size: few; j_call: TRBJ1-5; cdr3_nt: TGTGCCAGCAGCTTAGGGGAAAGGGACAATCAGCCCCAGCATTTT; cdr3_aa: CASSLGERDNQPQHF